This TCR beta chain was recorded in a study of post-analysis software for immune sequencing data. Findings and limits, study-wide: Comparison of patients with controls showed 4 to 6 TRBV segments more frequent in patients, TRBV5-6, TRBV5-1 and TRBV20-1 among them.

Unique molecular identifiers were present in the TCR beta cDNA libraries. Researchers reported roughly 0.5 million cDNA molecules coming from approximately 1 to 10 million T cells. TCRdb recomputed calls from the PCR reads with MiXCR, one row per CDR3 protein. The table has hundreds of thousands of distinct CDR3 sequences, 25% to 30% seen once. The V gene end was trimmed by 5 bases and the J gene end by 6 bases; junction bases not matched to a gene: 7. This CDR3 comprises 15 residues. Germline loops: CDR1 MNHEY, CDR2 SVGEGT. With respect to this clonotype: What it binds is unknown.

Source material: blood. This sequence was found in a girl aged 5 to 17 with multiple sclerosis. V and J are TRBV6-2 or TRBV6-3 and TRBJ1-5; TRBD1 aligns across 10 bases. The CDR3 bases are TGTGCCAGCAGTGACCAGACAGGGGGCACTCAGCCCCAGCATTTT. It encodes CASSDQTGGTQPQHF.